The clone carrying this T cell receptor (beta chain) occurred many times. Its specificity is unknown. This entry comes from a study of CD8 T cells in ankylosing spondylitis. General observations from the study: Roughly eight highly homologous variants made up a TCR beta motif that seemed to typify ankylosing spondylitis blood.

Looked up from germline, CDR1 is SEHNR and CDR2 is FQNEAQ (reference sequence). The V end was cut by 2 bases, the J end by 13 bases, with 9 bases between. This CDR3 is built from 11 residues. Quantitative 5'-RACE with molecular barcodes produced the TCR beta libraries. TCRdb re-analysed the 5' RACE reads in MiXCR, keeping a single row per CDR3 protein. The sample comprises about 840,000 distinct CDR3 sequences, approximately 12% of which are singletons, and just over 0.5% rests with the top ten. This sequence originates from a male donor with ankylosing spondylitis. This chain uses TRBV7-9 with TRBJ2-1; D unclear. The sample was blood, either unsorted or a sorted T cell fraction (not recorded which). CDR3 DNA sequence: TGTGCCAGCAGCTTACGACGCGGACAGTTCTTC. Translation: CASSLRRGQFF.